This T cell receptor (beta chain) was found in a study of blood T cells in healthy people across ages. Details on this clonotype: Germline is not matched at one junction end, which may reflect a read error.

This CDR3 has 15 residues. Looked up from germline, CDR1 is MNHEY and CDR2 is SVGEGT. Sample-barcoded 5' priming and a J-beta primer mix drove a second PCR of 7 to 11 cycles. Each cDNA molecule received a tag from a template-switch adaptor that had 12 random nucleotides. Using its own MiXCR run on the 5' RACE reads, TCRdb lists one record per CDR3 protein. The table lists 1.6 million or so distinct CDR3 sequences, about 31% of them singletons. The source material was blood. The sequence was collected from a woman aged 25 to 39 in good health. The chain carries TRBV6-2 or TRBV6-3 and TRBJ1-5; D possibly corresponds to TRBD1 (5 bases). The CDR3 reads CACSYTAGRSQPQHF. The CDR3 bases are TGTGCCTGCAGTTACACGGCAGGGAGGTCTCAGCCCCAGCATTTT.